The 13 T cell receptor beta chains listed next were all sequenced from one sample in a study of shared clonotypes between healthy human individuals. Produced via immunoSEQ multiplex PCR; TCRdb's table is partial and in-frame only. The data hold about 2.4 million clones, with 93% observed a single time. The sequenced sample was naive CD4+ T cells from PBMCs. The sample's subset: CD45RA+ positively selected. The receptors come from a man between 18 and 29 years old in good health. Some clones in this sample may be carry-over from other donors' samples.

This chain connects TRBV28 to TRBJ2-1; tentatively, D is TRBD2 (5 bases). Germline-derived CDR1 and CDR2 are MDHEN and SYDVKM. Between the trimmed V and J ends, which lost 1 base and 9 bases, there was a span of 7 bases. CDR3 length: 12 amino acids. The CDR3 sequence is CASSLSEGEQFF. DNA for the CDR3: TGTGCCAGCAGTTTATCAGAGGGTGAGCAGTTCTTC.

This sequence joins TRBV2 and TRBJ2-7, with TRBD2 matching 12 bases. The germline V gene encodes CDR1 SNHLY and CDR2 FYNNEI. CDR3 length: 14 amino acids. After removal of 7 bases from V and 3 bases from J, the junction contained 4 bases not matched to a gene. The CDR3 protein is CASKLAGGHYEQYF. CDR3 bases: TGTGCCAGCAAACTAGCGGGAGGCCACTACGAGCAGTACTTC.

The chain joins TRBV27 to TRBJ2-3; no clear D gene. V gave up 7 bases and J gave up 5 bases, with 13 bases separating them. This CDR3 has 13 amino acids. The germline CDR1 and CDR2 sequences are MNHEY and SMNVEV (reference sequence). Here the CDR3 DNA reads TGTGCCAGCACCTCCCTCTGGGTAGATACGCAGTATTTT. It translates to CASTSLWVDTQYF.

This clone occurred once. This sequence joins TRBV11-3 and TRBJ2-3; D ambiguous. This CDR3 comprises 16 residues. V lost 4 bases and J 1 base, leaving 15 bases between the germline ends. Germline CDR1 and CDR2: SGHNT and YENEEA. The CDR3 loop reads CASSSGGPGGTDTQYF. CDR3 coding DNA: TGTGCCAGCAGCTCCGGTGGGCCGGGCGGCACAGATACGCAGTATTTT.

Worth noting for this clone: The same CDR3 can be traced to other DNA sequences in this sample. V and J are TRBV18 and TRBJ1-5; D might be TRBD1 (6 bases). Germline V gene lookup returns CDR1 KGHSH and CDR2 LQKENI. The CDR3 contains 14 residues. Deletions cut 3 bases from V and 3 bases from J, with 9 bases between. This chain's CDR3 is CASSPQGNNQPQHF. The DNA for the CDR3 is TGTGCCAGCTCACCTCAGGGGAACAATCAGCCCCAGCATTTT.

The chain employs TRBV7-2 and TRBJ1-2, with 8 bases that match TRBD1. Per the germline V gene, CDR1 is SGHTA and CDR2 is FQGNSA. The J segment lost 4 bases and the V segment lost 4 bases, leaving 2 bases of the junction unmatched. This CDR3 contains 13 residues. CDR3 bases: TGTGCCAGCAGCTCTGACAGGGGCTATGGCTACACCTTC. Protein sequence: CASSSDRGYGYTF.

The rearrangement links TRBV7-9 to TRBJ2-7, with D tentatively TRBD2 (7 bases). The CDR3 contains 14 residues. V lost 6 bases to trimming and J lost 5 bases, with 17 bases between them. In germline, CDR1 is SEHNR, CDR2 FQNEAQ (reference sequence). The CDR3 loop reads CASSLTGRENEQYF. CDR3 sequence (DNA): TGTGCCAGCAGTCTTACAGGGCGGGAGAACGAGCAGTACTTC.

This rearrangement joins TRBV15 to TRBJ2-2; D may be TRBD1 or TRBD2 (5 bases each). The germline V and J ends were trimmed by 6 bases and 6 bases, with 14 bases remaining between them. Germline V CDR1 and CDR2: LNHNV, YYDKDF (reference sequence). The CDR3 extends over 14 amino acids. CDR3 nucleotides: TGTGCCACCAGAGGGACCATAGGTGCCGGGGAGCTGTTTTTT. It codes for CATRGTIGAGELFF.

The chain links TRBV18 to TRBJ2-7; 13 nucleotides line up with TRBD2. This CDR3 contains 16 residues. The germline gives CDR1 KGHSH, CDR2 LQKENI. After removal of 3 bases from V and 3 bases from J, the junction contained 5 bases not matched to a gene. CDR3 nucleotide sequence: TGTGCCAGCTCACCGCAACTAGCGGGAGGGCTCTACGAGCAGTACTTC. It codes for CASSPQLAGGLYEQYF.

The V gene is TRBV28, the J gene TRBJ1-1; D not resolved. Germline CDR1 MDHEN, CDR2 SYDVKM. Trimming stripped 6 bases from V and 8 bases from J, with 16 bases between. This CDR3 is built from 13 residues. CDR3 nucleotides: TGTGCCAGCAGGGCCGATGGCAGCAACGAAGCTTTCTTT. This codes for CASRADGSNEAFF.

This chain links TRBV12-2 with TRBJ1-2; no DNA check was done on the table's D call, TRBD1. TRBV12-2 is reported as a pseudogene. CDR3 size: 16 residues. CDR3 DNA sequence: TGTGCAAGTCGCTTATTTCCGCCACGACAGGGTACCGGCTACACCTTC. Residues: CASRLFPPRQGTGYTF.

The V call is TRBV21-1, the J call TRBJ2-5; the tabulated D call, TRBD1, remains unverified against the DNA. TRBV21-1 is described as a pseudogene. This CDR3 has 14 amino acids. CDR3 amino acids: CASSKTGGRKTQYF. DNA for the CDR3: TGTGCCAGCAGCAAGACAGGGGGCCGGAAGACCCAGTACTTC.

The V call is TRBV5-1, the J call TRBJ2-5; D possibly corresponds to TRBD2 (5 bases). The V gene lost 0 bases and the J gene lost 5 bases, with 14 bases spanning the gap. Germline loops: CDR1 SGHRS, CDR2 YFSETQ. This CDR3 has 15 amino acids. As DNA, the CDR3 is TGCGCCAGCAGCTTGGCGGGGAGTGGTTGGGAGACCCAGTACTTC. Its protein product is CASSLAGSGWETQYF.